What follows are 14 T cell receptor beta chains derived from one specimen sequenced in a study of OX40 agonist ivuxolimab in advanced cancers. Produced via immunoSEQ multiplex PCR; TCRdb's table is partial and in-frame only. The top ten clones hold roughly 19% of a sample with around 29,000 clones, more than 75% of them seen once. The sample was CD4+ or CD8+ T cells sorted from blood, taken in a trial of the OX40 agonist ivuxolimab. The origin of the receptors is an adult with an advanced solid tumor such as melanoma, head and neck, liver or kidney cancer.

The V and J genes are TRBV7-9 and TRBJ2-1; TRBD2 matches 11 bases. The trim removed 5 bases at V and 8 bases at J, leaving 14 bases unmatched. Germline CDR1 and CDR2: SEHNR and FQNEAQ (reference sequence). There are 17 residues in the CDR3. The CDR3: CASSGSGTSGPVDEQFF. As DNA, the CDR3 is TGTGCCAGCAGCGGATCCGGGACTAGCGGTCCTGTAGATGAGCAGTTCTTC.

This clone was seen only a few times. This chain uses TRBV2 with TRBJ2-2; D possibly corresponds to TRBD1 (6 bases). Deletions cut 8 bases from V and 6 bases from J, with 7 bases between. Per the germline V gene, CDR1 is SNHLY and CDR2 is FYNNEI. The CDR3 length is 11 residues. The CDR3: CASGGSGELFF. CDR3 nucleotide sequence: TGTGCCAGCGGGGGCTCCGGGGAGCTGTTTTTT.

The rearrangement joins TRBV29-1 to TRBJ1-2, with 9 bases that match TRBD1. Germline CDR1 reads SQVTM; CDR2 reads ANQGSEA. CDR3 size: 14 residues. Trimming removed 6 bases from V and 4 bases from J; junction bases left unmatched: 9. CDR3 in amino acids: CSVVRTGALYGYTF. The CDR3 DNA follows: TGCAGCGTAGTCAGGACAGGGGCCCTCTATGGCTACACCTTC.

This chain joins TRBV7-6 and TRBJ2-1; 9 nucleotides agree with TRBD2. Germline V gene lookup returns CDR1 SGHVS and CDR2 FNYEAQ. CDR3 length equals 20 residues. The trim removed 1 base at V and 0 bases at J, leaving 13 bases unmatched. This CDR3 is CASSLVRSGRKEGSYNEQFF. The CDR3 region has the DNA TGTGCCAGCAGCTTAGTCCGTAGCGGGAGAAAAGAGGGCTCCTACAATGAGCAGTTCTTC.

CDR3 bases: TGTGCCAGCAGATTATGGGACTCATTCAACGTCCTGACTTTC. This codes for CASRLWDSFNVLTF. The chain carries TRBV5-5 and TRBJ2-6, with D perhaps matching TRBD2 (6 bases). The CDR3 has 14 residues. Germline assignment: CDR1 SGHKS and CDR2 YYEKEE (reference sequence). The V gene lost 5 bases and the J gene lost 9 bases, with 15 bases spanning the gap.

This clone was detected a few times. V is TRBV28 and J is TRBJ1-5; 7 bases align to TRBD1. J gave up 7 bases and V 4 bases, and 10 bases lay outside the gene matches. The germline gives CDR1 MDHEN, CDR2 SYDVKM. This CDR3 comprises 15 residues. The CDR3 spells CASSYEGALVQPQHF. The CDR3 DNA is TGTGCCAGCAGTTACGAGGGGGCTTTAGTGCAGCCCCAGCATTTT.

The rearrangement joins TRBV2 to TRBJ1-2; TRBD1 might be the D (5 bases). Germline V lookup: CDR1 SNHLY, CDR2 FYNNEI. CDR3 size: 15 residues. V was shortened by 6 bases and J by 0 bases, with 14 bases between the two germline ends. The CDR3 sequence is CASRGDWKPNYGYTF. The CDR3 nucleotides are TGTGCCAGCAGGGGGGACTGGAAACCTAACTATGGCTACACCTTC.

In its sample, this clone was seen a few times. This CDR3 is also generated by other DNA sequences in the sample. The chain has TRBV6-1 and TRBJ1-2; 9 bases are shared with TRBD1. The germline V gene has CDR1 MNHNS and CDR2 SASEGT. CDR3 length: 15 residues. The V and J ends lost 6 bases and 2 bases, in that order; junction bases with no gene match: 7. The CDR3 loop is CASRVGQGPNYGYTF. CDR3 DNA sequence: TGTGCCAGCAGGGTTGGACAGGGGCCGAACTATGGCTACACCTTC.

In this sample, this clone turned up a few times. This sequence joins TRBV27 and TRBJ2-7, with TRBD1 matching over 8 bases. With V trimmed by 4 bases and J by 0 bases, 8 bases remained unmatched. Germline V gene data show CDR1 as MNHEY and CDR2 as SMNVEV (reference sequence). The CDR3 extends over 16 amino acids. CDR3 protein: CASSYSPGTGSYEQYF. In DNA, the CDR3 is TGTGCCAGCAGTTATAGTCCCGGGACAGGCTCCTACGAGCAGTACTTC.

The genes are TRBV2 and TRBJ2-3; D perhaps matches TRBD2 (6 bases). The V gene's germline CDR1 is SNHLY and CDR2 FYNNEI. CDR3 size: 15 residues. V dropped 7 bases and J dropped 7 bases, with 21 bases sitting between them. The CDR3 region is CASTYEVGLTNTQYF. The DNA of the CDR3 is TGTGCCAGCACCTACGAAGTGGGACTTACGAATACGCAGTATTTT.

The J gene is TRBJ1-4, the V gene TRBV6-5, with D unresolved. Per germline, CDR1 MNHEY and CDR2 SVGAGI. Trimming shortened V by 2 bases and J by 8 bases, and 9 bases separated the two germline ends. The CDR3 is made up of 13 amino acids. For the CDR3, the DNA is TGTGCCAGCAGTTACAATGTCGGAGAAAAACTGTTTTTT. Its protein is CASSYNVGEKLFF.

CDR3 sequence reads: CASSRRDRGITIYF. In DNA form, the CDR3 reads TGTGCCAGCAGTCGTCGGGACAGGGGCATCACCATATATTTT. The rearrangement joins TRBV28 to TRBJ1-3, with 10 nucleotides matching TRBD1. CDR3 size: 14 residues. The germline V gene has CDR1 MDHEN and CDR2 SYDVKM. Trimming at V came to 5 bases and at J to 9 bases, leaving 7 bases not matched to a gene.

The chain links TRBV7-6 to TRBJ2-1; D is perhaps TRBD2 (5 bases). V was shortened by 1 base and J by 7 bases, with 11 bases between the two germline ends. CDR3 length equals 14 residues. Germline loops: CDR1 SGHVS, CDR2 FNYEAQ. DNA of the CDR3: TGTGCCAGCAGCTTAGTAGTGCCGGGGAATGAGCAGTTCTTC. Protein: CASSLVVPGNEQFF.

The V call is TRBV4-1, the J call TRBJ1-1; D not certain. The CDR3 runs 15 residues. Deletions cut 0 bases from V and 3 bases from J, with 11 bases between. Germline CDR1 reads MGHRA; CDR2 reads YSYEKL. The CDR3 protein is CASSQEVNGYTEAFF. The CDR3 DNA reads as TGCGCCAGCAGCCAAGAAGTTAACGGATACACTGAAGCTTTCTTT.